This TCR beta chain came from a study of hypomethylating agent response in myelodysplastic syndrome. The table came from immunoSEQ multiplex PCR; TCRdb's copy has only in-frame clones and leaves some out. The sample lists a few thousand clones; roughly 84% were seen once. Trimming took off 4 bases at V and 4 bases at J, with 8 bases between the two ends. The CDR3 has 12 residues. CDR1 and CDR2 from the germline V gene are SQVTM and ANQGSEA. The chain combines TRBV29-1 with TRBJ2-1, with D tentatively TRBD1 (6 bases). The source of this sequence is a human donor with myelodysplastic syndrome. Sequenced material: bone marrow, taken before or after starting hypomethylating agent treatment for myelodysplastic syndrome (not recorded which). Here the CDR3 reads CSVGQGYNEQFF. The CDR3 DNA reads as TGCAGCGTTGGGCAGGGGTACAATGAGCAGTTCTTC.